A single sample gave rise to the 20 T cell receptor beta chains below, sequenced in a study of cytomegalovirus exposure and HLA in healthy donors. 13 Jbeta primers and 60 Vbeta primers were used for the PCR. The assay was immunoSEQ multiplex PCR, and TCRdb's table has in-frame clones only and misses some. The sample has 46,000 or so clones, about 64% seen once. The sample consisted of PBMCs. These receptors were taken from a man between 60 and 75 years old in good health and CMV-seropositive.

The genes are TRBV5-4 and TRBJ2-7, with 9 bases aligning to TRBD2. This CDR3 region has 18 residues. From germline, CDR1 is SGHNT and CDR2 YYREEE (reference sequence). The trim removed 0 bases at V and 4 bases at J, leaving 14 bases unmatched. CDR3 sequence reads: CASSLARAGGPSEYEQYF. As DNA, the CDR3 is TGTGCCAGCAGCTTGGCTCGGGCGGGAGGGCCTTCAGAATACGAGCAGTACTTC.

The chain joins TRBV7-2 to TRBJ2-6; D gene ambiguous. CDR3 length: 17 amino acids. Germline-derived CDR1 and CDR2 are SGHTA and FQGNSA. V was clipped by 1 base and J by 0 bases, with 10 bases between them. The CDR3 region is CASSLGWYNSGANVLTF. CDR3 bases: TGTGCCAGCAGCTTAGGGTGGTACAACTCTGGGGCCAACGTCCTGACTTTC.

The chain employs TRBV7-6 and TRBJ2-1, with a tentative D call TRBD1 (6 bases). The CDR3 runs to 13 residues. Trimming cost V 4 bases and J 4 bases, with 8 bases left between them. Germline V gene data show CDR1 as SGHVS and CDR2 as FNYEAQ. This CDR3 reads CASSSQGYNEQFF. CDR3 sequence (DNA): TGTGCCAGCAGCTCGCAGGGGTACAATGAGCAGTTCTTC.

This clone came up a few times. The chain couples TRBV30 to TRBJ2-7; 7 nucleotides match TRBD2. The CDR3 loop spans 14 amino acids. CDR1 is GTSNPN, CDR2 SVGIG, per germline (reference sequence). The V and J ends lost 2 bases and 1 base, in that order; junction bases with no gene match: 5. The CDR3 DNA reads TGTGCCTGGAGTTGGGGGGGAGAATCCTACGAGCAGTACTTC. As protein: CAWSWGGESYEQYF.

J is TRBJ1-2 and V is TRBV7-2; 7 nucleotides match TRBD1. Unmatched junction bases numbered 8, after V lost 1 base and J lost 6 bases. The CDR3 has 15 amino acids. The germline V gene encodes CDR1 SGHTA and CDR2 FQGNSA. The CDR3 DNA sequence: TGTGCCAGCAGCTTAGGGCAGGGGGGTCGGGATGGCTACACCTTC. This sequence encodes CASSLGQGGRDGYTF.

DNA for the CDR3: TGCGCCAGCAGCCAGGGGACTAGCGGGTTTTACAATGAGCAGTTCTTC. This sequence encodes CASSQGTSGFYNEQFF. The J gene is TRBJ2-1, the V gene TRBV4-1; TRBD2 aligns across 12 bases. CDR3 size: 16 residues. The J segment lost 4 bases and the V segment lost 3 bases, leaving 4 bases of the junction unmatched. Germline V CDR1 and CDR2: MGHRA, YSYEKL.

The chain recombines TRBV6-1 with TRBJ1-2; the match to TRBD1 covers 9 bases. V lost 4 bases, J lost 4 bases, and 4 bases stayed unmatched. The CDR3 has 14 residues. Germline assignment: CDR1 MNHNS and CDR2 SASEGT. The DNA of the CDR3 is TGTGCCAGCAGTGTAACAGGGGGCGGCTATGGCTACACCTTC. It specifies CASSVTGGGYGYTF.

The chain carries TRBV5-4 and TRBJ2-5; D is possibly TRBD1 (7 bases). The germline V and J ends were trimmed by 0 bases and 3 bases, with 12 bases remaining between them. Germline CDR1 and CDR2: SGHNT and YYREEE (reference sequence). The CDR3 is 15 residues long. The CDR3 protein is CASSLGVRGEETQYF. The CDR3 DNA reads TGTGCCAGCAGCTTGGGGGTCAGGGGGGAAGAGACCCAGTACTTC. The entire variable domain, with the rest obtained from reference TRBV5-4 and TRBJ2-5, is as follows: ETGVTQSPTHLIKTRGQQVTLRCSSQSGHNTVSWYQQALGQGPQFIFQYYREEENGRGNFPPRFSGLQFPNYSSELNVNALELDDSALYLCASSLGVRGEETQYFGPGTRLLVL.

The chain combines TRBV7-7 with TRBJ2-5, with a possible D match to TRBD1 (6 bases). The V end was cut by 1 base, the J end by 1 base, with 13 bases between. The CDR3 loop spans 16 amino acids. The V gene's germline CDR1 is SSHAT and CDR2 FNYEAQ (reference sequence). CDR3 amino acids: CASSLGSGVLQETQYF. Here the CDR3 DNA reads TGTGCCAGCAGCTTAGGCTCAGGGGTCCTCCAAGAGACCCAGTACTTC.

The chain employs TRBV6-1 and TRBJ1-5, with 10 positions matching TRBD1. Trimming at V came to 11 bases and at J to 9 bases, leaving 16 bases not matched to a gene. Germline lookup yields CDR1 MNHNS and CDR2 SASEGT. CDR3 size: 15 residues. This CDR3 reads CAGGDRGNLITPQHF. Here the CDR3 DNA reads TGTGCCGGGGGGGACAGGGGTAATTTGATTACGCCCCAGCATTTT.

This clone was counted once. The V and J genes are TRBV12-5 and TRBJ1-1; D gene unclear. CDR1 and CDR2 (germline): LGHNT, FRNRAP. The CDR3 contains 15 residues. Trimming left V 5 bases short and J 0 bases short, with 13 bases between. CDR3 residues: CASGLQEAVNTEAFF. CDR3 sequence (DNA): TGTGCTAGTGGTCTCCAGGAGGCGGTGAACACTGAAGCTTTCTTT.

The genes are TRBV5-5 and TRBJ2-7, with 7 bases aligning to TRBD1. With 0 bases clipped from V and 2 bases from J, the junction kept 5 bases outside the gene matches. The CDR3 sequence is 15 residues long. Germline CDR1 and CDR2: SGHKS and YYEKEE (reference sequence). The CDR3 coding sequence is TGTGCCAGCAGCTTGGACGCAGGGGGAGCCTACGAGCAGTACTTC. Translation gives CASSLDAGGAYEQYF.

This clone was observed a handful of times. The chain uses TRBV29-1 and TRBJ2-2, with 10 bases aligning to TRBD2. The CDR3 extends over 11 amino acids. Trimming at V came to 7 bases and at J to 16 bases, leaving 9 bases not matched to a gene. The germline V gene has CDR1 SQVTM and CDR2 ANQGSEA. The CDR3 loop is CSAEISGRPFF. The CDR3 DNA follows: TGCAGCGCCGAGATTAGCGGGAGGCCGTTTTTT.

The chain recombines TRBV6-1 with TRBJ1-2; possible D gene TRBD1, 5 bases. Trimming stripped 4 bases from V and 6 bases from J, with 15 bases between. Germline CDR1 is MNHNS and CDR2 is SASEGT. The CDR3 spans 14 residues. The CDR3 DNA is TGTGCCAGCAGTGGACAGTATGGGGGGGATGGCTACACCTTC. This encodes CASSGQYGGDGYTF.

This clone occurred a few times. The chain carries TRBV11-2 and TRBJ1-1, with D maybe TRBD1 (6 bases). The germline V gene encodes CDR1 SGHAT and CDR2 FQNNGV. This CDR3 contains 15 residues. Deletions cut 2 bases from V and 3 bases from J, with 13 bases between. The CDR3 protein is CASSLWVGGDTEAFF. CDR3 nucleotide sequence: TGTGCCAGCAGCTTATGGGTAGGGGGGGACACTGAAGCTTTCTTT.

The chain employs TRBV4-2 and TRBJ2-1, with 15 bases identical to TRBD2. This CDR3 comprises 17 residues. The J segment lost 10 bases and the V segment lost 0 bases, leaving 7 bases of the junction unmatched. CDR1 and CDR2 (germline): LGHNA, YNFKEQ. CDR3 region: CASSQDKQGTSGREQFF. For the CDR3, the DNA is TGTGCCAGCAGCCAAGACAAGCAAGGGACTAGCGGGAGGGAGCAGTTCTTC.

The rearrangement links TRBV4-3 to TRBJ2-5; D uncertain. Trimming took off 3 bases at V and 4 bases at J, with 12 bases between the two ends. Germline values: CDR1 LGHNA, CDR2 YSLEER. The CDR3 has 14 residues. The CDR3 loop is CASSQGYSGETQYF. CDR3 bases: TGCGCCAGCAGCCAGGGTTACAGTGGAGAGACCCAGTACTTC.

This clone was observed a few times. The chain has TRBV19 and TRBJ2-1; TRBD1 matches at 9 bases. This CDR3 is 16 amino acids long. The V segment lost 11 bases and the J segment 8 bases; nucleotides outside the gene matches: 19. CDR1 is LNHDA, CDR2 SQIVND, per germline (reference sequence). The CDR3 here is CASSHRGRNQGYEQFF. The CDR3 coding sequence is TGTGCCTCGAGTCACAGGGGGCGAAACCAGGGTTATGAGCAGTTCTTC.

The chain couples TRBV28 to TRBJ2-5, with a possible D match to TRBD1 (6 bases). Germline V gene sequence: CDR1 MDHEN, CDR2 SYDVKM. V was shortened by 5 bases and J by 1 base, with 11 bases between the two germline ends. This CDR3 comprises 14 residues. The chain's CDR3 is CASSPGTFQETQYF. The DNA for the CDR3 is TGTGCCAGCAGTCCCGGGACATTCCAAGAGACCCAGTACTTC.

The J gene is TRBJ2-7, the V gene TRBV7-9; 7 bases map to TRBD1. This CDR3 has 14 residues. V was pared by 5 bases and J by 2 bases, with 6 bases of the junction left unmatched. CDR1 and CDR2 (germline): SEHNR, FQNEAQ (reference sequence). CDR3 region: CASSVGQAAYEQYF. Here the CDR3 DNA reads TGTGCCAGCAGCGTAGGACAGGCGGCCTACGAGCAGTACTTC.